A selection of T cell receptor beta chains follows, all from one sample in a study of cytomegalovirus exposure and HLA in healthy donors. Sequencing was performed with immunoSEQ multiplex PCR; in TCRdb, only in-frame clones are kept and a portion is missing. The repertoire holds over 130,000 clones, over 65% seen once, with around 2.4% in the top ten. The sample taken for sequencing was PBMCs. These receptors originate from a male donor in good health and CMV-seronegative. Each CDR3 is given with its conserved first and last residue. A D gene is named only where the DNA matches it firmly. A clone size is listed for some rows: how often the clone was seen (once, few, many), or a class if it is expanded.

j_call: TRBJ2-7; cdr3_length: 14; clone_size: -; v_call: TRBV5-4; d_call: TRBD2; cdr3_nt: TGTGCCAGCAGCTTCCCAAGCGGGAGTGAAGAGCAGTACTTC; cdr3_aa: CASSFPSGSEEQYF
j_call: TRBJ2-7; cdr3_length: 15; clone_size: -; v_call: TRBV19; d_call: -; cdr3_nt: TGTGCCAGTAGTATCCAGGGCAGTCCCTCCTACGAGCAGTACTTC; cdr3_aa: CASSIQGSPSYEQYF
j_call: TRBJ2-5; cdr3_length: 15; clone_size: -; v_call: TRBV7-3; d_call: TRBD2; cdr3_nt: TGTGCCAGCAGCTTAACGACTAGCGGACAAGAGACCCAGTACTTC; cdr3_aa: CASSLTTSGQETQYF
j_call: TRBJ2-3; cdr3_length: 15; clone_size: -; v_call: TRBV9; d_call: TRBD2; cdr3_nt: TGTGCCACGATGACTAGCGGGAGTGGCACAGATACGCAGTATTTT; cdr3_aa: CATMTSGSGTDTQYF
j_call: TRBJ2-5; cdr3_length: 15; clone_size: -; v_call: TRBV5-6; d_call: -; cdr3_nt: TGTGCCAGCAGCTTTGGTAGCGGAAGCGGAGAGACCCAGTACTTC; cdr3_aa: CASSFGSGSGETQYF
j_call: TRBJ2-1; cdr3_length: 16; clone_size: few; v_call: TRBV6-1; d_call: TRBD2; cdr3_nt: TGTGCCAGCAGTGAAATGGGAGCGGGGACCTACAATGAGCAGTTCTTC; cdr3_aa: CASSEMGAGTYNEQFF
j_call: TRBJ1-2; cdr3_length: 19; clone_size: -; v_call: TRBV5-1; d_call: TRBD1; cdr3_nt: TGCGCCAGCAGCTTCTCCGCCTATCGGACAGGCAAAAATAACTATGGCTACACCTTC; cdr3_aa: CASSFSAYRTGKNNYGYTF
j_call: TRBJ2-7; cdr3_length: 16; clone_size: few; v_call: TRBV11-2; d_call: TRBD2; cdr3_nt: TGTGCCAGCAGCCCGTTGACTAGCGGGAATCCCTACGAGCAGTACTTC; cdr3_aa: CASSPLTSGNPYEQYF
j_call: TRBJ2-3; cdr3_length: 16; clone_size: -; v_call: TRBV5-1; d_call: TRBD2; cdr3_nt: TGCGCCAGCTTCGCAGGACTAGCGGATTACACAGATACGCAGTATTTT; cdr3_aa: CASFAGLADYTDTQYF
j_call: TRBJ2-5; cdr3_length: 15; clone_size: -; v_call: TRBV30; d_call: TRBD2; cdr3_nt: TGTGCCTGGAAGAATAGGCCTAGCGGGGAAGAGACCCAGTACTTC; cdr3_aa: CAWKNRPSGEETQYF
j_call: TRBJ2-1; cdr3_length: 13; clone_size: -; v_call: TRBV29-1; d_call: -; cdr3_nt: TGCAGCGTTGAAGTACTAATACAAAATGAGCAGTTCTTC; cdr3_aa: CSVEVLIQNEQFF
j_call: TRBJ2-1; cdr3_length: 16; clone_size: -; v_call: TRBV7-2; d_call: TRBD2; cdr3_nt: TGTGCCAGCACCACCGCCGGCGGGAGTTGGTACAATGAGCAGTTCTTC; cdr3_aa: CASTTAGGSWYNEQFF
j_call: TRBJ2-1; cdr3_length: 15; clone_size: -; v_call: TRBV4-2; d_call: TRBD2; cdr3_nt: TGTGCCAGCAGCCAAGGGACTAGCGATTACAATGAGCAGTTCTTC; cdr3_aa: CASSQGTSDYNEQFF
j_call: TRBJ1-5; cdr3_length: 13; clone_size: -; v_call: TRBV27; d_call: -; cdr3_nt: TGTGCCAGCAGTTTAGACAGGCTGCAGCCCCAGCATTTT; cdr3_aa: CASSLDRLQPQHF
j_call: TRBJ2-7; cdr3_length: 12; clone_size: -; v_call: TRBV6-1; d_call: -; cdr3_nt: TGTGCCAGCAATTTCAGGGGGGAGAAGCAGTACTTC; cdr3_aa: CASNFRGEKQYF
j_call: TRBJ2-2; cdr3_length: 13; clone_size: once; v_call: TRBV29-1; d_call: TRBD1; cdr3_nt: TGCAGCGTGACAGGGGGCGCGGGTGGGGAGCTGTTTTTT; cdr3_aa: CSVTGGAGGELFF
j_call: TRBJ2-1; cdr3_length: 18; clone_size: -; v_call: TRBV10-2; d_call: TRBD1; cdr3_nt: TGCGCCAGCAGTGTACTCGGACAGGGGGGTTCCTCCTACAATGAGCAGTTCTTC; cdr3_aa: CASSVLGQGGSSYNEQFF
j_call: TRBJ1-3; cdr3_length: 14; clone_size: once; v_call: TRBV7-9; d_call: -; cdr3_nt: TGTGCCAGCAGCTTACCCCCAAGCGGAAACACCATATATTTT; cdr3_aa: CASSLPPSGNTIYF
j_call: TRBJ2-2; cdr3_length: 17; clone_size: -; v_call: TRBV5-8; d_call: TRBD2; cdr3_nt: TGTGCCAGCAGCTTGGCTCCTAGCGGGAGATTTCACGGGGAGCTGTTTTTT; cdr3_aa: CASSLAPSGRFHGELFF
j_call: TRBJ1-1; cdr3_length: 13; clone_size: -; v_call: TRBV6-5; d_call: TRBD1; cdr3_nt: TGTGCCAGCAGGAGAGGGGGCAACACTGAGGCTTTCTTT; cdr3_aa: CASRRGGNTEAFF
j_call: TRBJ1-2; cdr3_length: 15; clone_size: -; v_call: TRBV5-1; d_call: -; cdr3_nt: TGCGCCAGCAGCGGGGGGGATGTGAACGGCTATGGCTACACCTTC; cdr3_aa: CASSGGDVNGYGYTF
j_call: TRBJ2-7; cdr3_length: 15; clone_size: -; v_call: TRBV2; d_call: TRBD1; cdr3_nt: TGTGCCAGCATCCAAGGACAGGGGACGGCCTACGAGCAGTACTTC; cdr3_aa: CASIQGQGTAYEQYF
j_call: TRBJ2-5; cdr3_length: 17; clone_size: -; v_call: TRBV7-3; d_call: TRBD2; cdr3_nt: TGTGCCAGCAGCTTAATCGGGGGACTAGCGGGACAAGAGACCCAGTACTTC; cdr3_aa: CASSLIGGLAGQETQYF
j_call: TRBJ1-2; cdr3_length: 12; clone_size: once; v_call: TRBV19; d_call: TRBD1; cdr3_nt: TGTGCCACCAACCAGGGGGCTGGGGGCTACACCTTC; cdr3_aa: CATNQGAGGYTF
j_call: TRBJ2-7; cdr3_length: 15; clone_size: few; v_call: TRBV4-3; d_call: TRBD2; cdr3_nt: TGCGCCAGCAGCCAAGGGGGGACTAGTAAGTACGAGCAGTACTTC; cdr3_aa: CASSQGGTSKYEQYF
j_call: TRBJ1-2; cdr3_length: 14; clone_size: -; v_call: TRBV27; d_call: TRBD1; cdr3_nt: TGTGCCAGCAGTTTATCCAGGGGGAGATATGGCTACACCTTC; cdr3_aa: CASSLSRGRYGYTF
j_call: TRBJ2-1; cdr3_length: 16; clone_size: -; v_call: TRBV27; d_call: TRBD1; cdr3_nt: TGTGCCAGCAGTGGGGGTCGGGGACAGGGTAACAATGAGCAGTTCTTC; cdr3_aa: CASSGGRGQGNNEQFF
j_call: TRBJ2-2; cdr3_length: 15; clone_size: -; v_call: TRBV10-3; d_call: TRBD1; cdr3_nt: TGTGCCATCAGCCCCAGGGGGATGAACACTGGGGAGCTGTTTTTT; cdr3_aa: CAISPRGMNTGELFF
j_call: TRBJ2-7; cdr3_length: 14; clone_size: -; v_call: TRBV7-8; d_call: -; cdr3_nt: TGTGCCAGCAGCTTAGTCGGAGGGCCCTACGAGCAGTACTTC; cdr3_aa: CASSLVGGPYEQYF
j_call: TRBJ2-5; cdr3_length: 15; clone_size: -; v_call: TRBV7-9; d_call: TRBD2; cdr3_nt: TGTGCCAGCAGCTCGGGCCGACTAGCGGAAGAGACCCAGTACTTC; cdr3_aa: CASSSGRLAEETQYF
j_call: TRBJ2-3; cdr3_length: 16; clone_size: once; v_call: TRBV2; d_call: -; cdr3_nt: TGTGCCAGCAGCAAGTTCGTGCGGTCTAGCACAGATACGCAGTATTTT; cdr3_aa: CASSKFVRSSTDTQYF
j_call: TRBJ2-5; cdr3_length: 15; clone_size: once; v_call: TRBV9; d_call: -; cdr3_nt: TGTGCCAGCAGCGTAGCTCCTGGGGCGTCGGAGACCCAGTACTTC; cdr3_aa: CASSVAPGASETQYF
j_call: TRBJ2-1; cdr3_length: 15; clone_size: -; v_call: TRBV4-3; d_call: -; cdr3_nt: TGCGCCAGCAGCCCCACTGGGGTAGGGGTGAATGAGCAGTTCTTC; cdr3_aa: CASSPTGVGVNEQFF
j_call: TRBJ2-2; cdr3_length: 14; clone_size: -; v_call: TRBV4-1; d_call: TRBD1; cdr3_nt: TGCGCCAGCAGCCAAGGACAGGGGCCCGGGGAGCTGTTTTTT; cdr3_aa: CASSQGQGPGELFF
j_call: TRBJ2-2; cdr3_length: 13; clone_size: -; v_call: TRBV19; d_call: -; cdr3_nt: TGTGCCAGTAGCCTTTCTAGCCCCGGGGAGCTGTTTTTT; cdr3_aa: CASSLSSPGELFF
j_call: TRBJ2-4; cdr3_length: 17; clone_size: -; v_call: TRBV27; d_call: -; cdr3_nt: TGTGCCAGCAGTTTATTCGCCAGGGTAATGGCCAAAAACATTCAGTACTTC; cdr3_aa: CASSLFARVMAKNIQYF
j_call: TRBJ2-1; cdr3_length: 18; clone_size: -; v_call: TRBV4-3; d_call: -; cdr3_nt: TGCGCCAGCAGCCAACAGCCGGAAGGGGCCCCCCTTTACAATGAGCAGTTCTTC; cdr3_aa: CASSQQPEGAPLYNEQFF
j_call: TRBJ1-1; cdr3_length: 15; clone_size: -; v_call: TRBV28; d_call: TRBD1; cdr3_nt: TGTGCCAGCAGTCCAGACGACAGGGAAAGGGCTGAAGCTTTCTTT; cdr3_aa: CASSPDDRERAEAFF
j_call: TRBJ2-1; cdr3_length: 14; clone_size: -; v_call: TRBV5-1; d_call: -; cdr3_nt: TGCGCCAGCAGCGGGGGGGGGCTGAACAATGAGCAGTTCTTC; cdr3_aa: CASSGGGLNNEQFF
j_call: TRBJ2-7; cdr3_length: 17; clone_size: -; v_call: TRBV11-2; d_call: -; cdr3_nt: TGTGCCAGCAGCTTAGGTCGTTCAGGGGACCGAACCTACGAGCAGTACTTC; cdr3_aa: CASSLGRSGDRTYEQYF
j_call: TRBJ1-1; cdr3_length: 13; clone_size: -; v_call: TRBV19; d_call: -; cdr3_nt: TGTGCCAGCGCAAACCCTCAGACAGGCGGGGCTTTCTTT; cdr3_aa: CASANPQTGGAFF
j_call: TRBJ2-1; cdr3_length: 16; clone_size: -; v_call: TRBV25-1; d_call: TRBD1; cdr3_nt: TGTGCCAGCAGTGAAATCGGGGACAGATCTCTAAATGAGCAGTTCTTC; cdr3_aa: CASSEIGDRSLNEQFF
j_call: TRBJ1-4; cdr3_length: 18; clone_size: -; v_call: TRBV19; d_call: -; cdr3_nt: TGTGCCAGTAGTATCCTGGGGTCGGCGGGCCGGTCTAATGAAAAACTGTTTTTT; cdr3_aa: CASSILGSAGRSNEKLFF
j_call: TRBJ2-7; cdr3_length: 13; clone_size: -; v_call: TRBV19; d_call: -; cdr3_nt: TGTGCCAGTAGTATTTCAGGGGCCTACGAGCAGTACTTC; cdr3_aa: CASSISGAYEQYF
j_call: TRBJ1-2; cdr3_length: 15; clone_size: -; v_call: TRBV7-9; d_call: -; cdr3_nt: TGTGCCAGCAGCTCGAACCAGGGTCTCGGCTATGGCTACACCTTC; cdr3_aa: CASSSNQGLGYGYTF